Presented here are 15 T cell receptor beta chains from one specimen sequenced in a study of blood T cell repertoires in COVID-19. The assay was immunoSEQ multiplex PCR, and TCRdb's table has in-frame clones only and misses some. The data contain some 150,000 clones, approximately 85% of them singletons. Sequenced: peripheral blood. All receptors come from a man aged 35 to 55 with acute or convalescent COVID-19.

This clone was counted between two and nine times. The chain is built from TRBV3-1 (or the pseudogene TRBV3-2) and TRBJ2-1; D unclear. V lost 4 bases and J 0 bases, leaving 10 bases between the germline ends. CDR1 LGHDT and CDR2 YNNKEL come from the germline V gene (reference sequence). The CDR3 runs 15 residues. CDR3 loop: CASSPSVSSYNEQFF. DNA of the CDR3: TGTGCCAGCAGCCCGTCGGTTAGCTCCTACAATGAGCAGTTCTTC.

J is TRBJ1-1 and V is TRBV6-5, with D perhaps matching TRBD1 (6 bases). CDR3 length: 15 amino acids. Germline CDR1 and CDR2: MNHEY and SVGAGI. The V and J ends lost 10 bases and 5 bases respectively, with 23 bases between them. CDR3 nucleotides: TGTGCCACCCAAGGCATTGGGGGCGTGGGGACTGAAGCTTTCTTT. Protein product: CATQGIGGVGTEAFF.

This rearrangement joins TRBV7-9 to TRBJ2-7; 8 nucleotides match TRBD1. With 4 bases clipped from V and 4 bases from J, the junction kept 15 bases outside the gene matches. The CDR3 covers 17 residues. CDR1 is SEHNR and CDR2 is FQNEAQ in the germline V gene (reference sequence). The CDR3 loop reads CASSSIKKQGVDYEQYF. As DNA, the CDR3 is TGTGCCAGCAGCTCGATAAAAAAACAGGGGGTCGATTACGAGCAGTACTTC.

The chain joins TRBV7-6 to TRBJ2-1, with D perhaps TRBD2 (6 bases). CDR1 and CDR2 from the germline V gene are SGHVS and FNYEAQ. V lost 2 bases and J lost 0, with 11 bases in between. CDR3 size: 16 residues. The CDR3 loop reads CASSLSVGSSYNEQFF. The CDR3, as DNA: TGTGCCAGCAGCTTAAGTGTCGGGAGCTCCTACAATGAGCAGTTCTTC.

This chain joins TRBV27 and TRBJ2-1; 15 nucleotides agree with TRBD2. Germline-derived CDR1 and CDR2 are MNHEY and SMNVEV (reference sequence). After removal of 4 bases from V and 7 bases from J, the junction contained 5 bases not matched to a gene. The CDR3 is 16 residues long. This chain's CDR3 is CASSSWTSGGANEQFF. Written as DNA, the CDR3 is TGTGCCAGCAGTTCCTGGACTAGCGGGGGGGCAAATGAGCAGTTCTTC.

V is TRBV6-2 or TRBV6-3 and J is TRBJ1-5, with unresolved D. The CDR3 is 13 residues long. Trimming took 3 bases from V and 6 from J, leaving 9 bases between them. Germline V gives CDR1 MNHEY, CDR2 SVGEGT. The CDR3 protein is CASSYERSQPQHF. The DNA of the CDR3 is TGTGCCAGCAGTTATGAGAGGTCTCAGCCCCAGCATTTT.

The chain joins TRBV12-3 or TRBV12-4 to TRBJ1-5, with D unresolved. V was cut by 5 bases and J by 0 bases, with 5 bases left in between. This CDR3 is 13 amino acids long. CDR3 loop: CASSLNSNQPQHF. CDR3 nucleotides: TGTGCCAGCAGTCTAAATAGCAATCAGCCCCAGCATTTT.

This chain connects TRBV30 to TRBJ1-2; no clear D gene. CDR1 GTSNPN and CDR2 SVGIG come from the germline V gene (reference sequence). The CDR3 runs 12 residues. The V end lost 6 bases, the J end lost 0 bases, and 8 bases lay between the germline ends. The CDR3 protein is CACTETNYGYTF. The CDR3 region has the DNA TGTGCCTGTACCGAGACTAACTATGGCTACACCTTC. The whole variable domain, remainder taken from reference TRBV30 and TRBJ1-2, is SQTIHQWPATLVQPVGSPLSLECTVEGTSNPNLYWYRQAAGRGLQLLFYSVGIGQISSEVPQNLSASRPQDRQFILSSKKLLLSDSGFYLCACTETNYGYTFGSGTRLTVV.

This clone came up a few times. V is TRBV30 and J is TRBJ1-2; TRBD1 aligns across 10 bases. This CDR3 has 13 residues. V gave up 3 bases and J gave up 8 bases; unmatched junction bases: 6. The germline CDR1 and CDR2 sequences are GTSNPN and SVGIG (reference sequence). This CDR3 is CAWREGDRGGYTF. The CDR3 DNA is TGTGCCTGGAGGGAAGGGGACAGGGGAGGCTACACCTTC.

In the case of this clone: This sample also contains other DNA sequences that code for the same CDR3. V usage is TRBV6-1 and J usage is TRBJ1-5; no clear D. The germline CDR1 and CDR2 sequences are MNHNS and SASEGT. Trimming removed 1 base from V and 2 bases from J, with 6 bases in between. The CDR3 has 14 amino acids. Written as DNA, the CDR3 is TGTGCCAGCAGTGAAGAACGGGGCAATCAGCCCCAGCATTTT. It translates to CASSEERGNQPQHF.

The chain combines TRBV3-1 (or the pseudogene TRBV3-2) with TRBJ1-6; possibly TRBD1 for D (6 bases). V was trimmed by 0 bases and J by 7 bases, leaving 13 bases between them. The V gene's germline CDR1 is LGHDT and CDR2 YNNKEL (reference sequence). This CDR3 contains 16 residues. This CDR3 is CASSQDSRQVNSPLHF. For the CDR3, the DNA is TGTGCCAGCAGCCAAGATTCCCGACAGGTGAATTCACCCCTCCACTTT.

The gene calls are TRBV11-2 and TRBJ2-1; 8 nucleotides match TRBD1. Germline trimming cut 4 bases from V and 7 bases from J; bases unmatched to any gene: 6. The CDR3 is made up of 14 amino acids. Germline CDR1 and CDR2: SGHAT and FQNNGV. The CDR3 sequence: CASSSIRTGNEQFF. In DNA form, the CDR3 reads TGTGCCAGCAGCTCCATTCGGACAGGGAATGAGCAGTTCTTC. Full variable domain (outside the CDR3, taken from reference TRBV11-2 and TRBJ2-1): EAGVAQSPRYKIIEKRQSVAFWCNPISGHATLYWYQQILGQGPKLLIQFQNNGVVDDSQLPKDRFSAERLKGVDSTLKIQPAKLEDSAVYLCASSSIRTGNEQFFGPGTRLTVL.

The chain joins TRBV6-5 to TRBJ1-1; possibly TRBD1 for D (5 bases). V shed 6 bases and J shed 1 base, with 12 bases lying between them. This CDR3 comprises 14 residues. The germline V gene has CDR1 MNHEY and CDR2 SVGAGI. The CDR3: CASRMDIQNTEAFF. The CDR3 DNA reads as TGTGCCAGCAGGATGGACATCCAGAACACTGAAGCTTTCTTT.

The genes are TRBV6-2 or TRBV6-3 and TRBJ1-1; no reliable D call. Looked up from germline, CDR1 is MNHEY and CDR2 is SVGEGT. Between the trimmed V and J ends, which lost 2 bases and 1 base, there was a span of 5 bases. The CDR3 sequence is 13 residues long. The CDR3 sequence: CASSYRRNTEAFF. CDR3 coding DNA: TGTGCCAGCAGTTACAGGAGGAACACTGAAGCTTTCTTT.

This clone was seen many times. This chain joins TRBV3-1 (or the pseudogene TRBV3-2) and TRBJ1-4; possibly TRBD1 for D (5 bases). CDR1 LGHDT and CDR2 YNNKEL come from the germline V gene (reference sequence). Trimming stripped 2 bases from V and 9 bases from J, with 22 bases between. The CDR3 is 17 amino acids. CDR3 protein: CASSQQLRQGGNQKLFF. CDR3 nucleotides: TGTGCCAGCAGCCAACAACTACGCCAGGGCGGTAACCAAAAACTGTTTTTT.